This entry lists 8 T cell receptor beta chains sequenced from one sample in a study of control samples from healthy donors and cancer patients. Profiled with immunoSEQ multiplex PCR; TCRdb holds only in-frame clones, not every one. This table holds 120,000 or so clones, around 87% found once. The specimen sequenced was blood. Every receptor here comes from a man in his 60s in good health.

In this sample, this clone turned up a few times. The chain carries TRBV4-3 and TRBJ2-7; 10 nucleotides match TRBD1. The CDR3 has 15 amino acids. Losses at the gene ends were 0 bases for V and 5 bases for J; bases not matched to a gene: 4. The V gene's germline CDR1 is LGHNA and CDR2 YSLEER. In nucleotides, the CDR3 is TGCGCCAGCAGCCAAGATTTTGGACAGGGGGACGAGCAGTACTTC. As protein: CASSQDFGQGDEQYF.

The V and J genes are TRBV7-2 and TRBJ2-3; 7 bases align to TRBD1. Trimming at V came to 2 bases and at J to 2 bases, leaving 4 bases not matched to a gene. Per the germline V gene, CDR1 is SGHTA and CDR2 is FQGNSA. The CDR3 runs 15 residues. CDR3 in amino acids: CASSLMRGPTDTQYF. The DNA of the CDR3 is TGTGCCAGCAGCTTAATGAGGGGGCCCACAGATACGCAGTATTTT.

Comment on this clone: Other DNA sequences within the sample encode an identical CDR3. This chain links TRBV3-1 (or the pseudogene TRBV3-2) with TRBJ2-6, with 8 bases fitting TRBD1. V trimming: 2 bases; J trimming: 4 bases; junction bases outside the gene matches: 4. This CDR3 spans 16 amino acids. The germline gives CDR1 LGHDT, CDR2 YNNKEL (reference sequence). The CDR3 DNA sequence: TGTGCCAGCAGCCAACAGGGGGCGGGGGGGGCCAACGTCCTGACTTTC. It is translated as CASSQQGAGGANVLTF.

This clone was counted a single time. The CDR3 sequence is CASRKGTGSGNDNEQFF. CDR3 DNA sequence: TGTGCCAGCAGGAAGGGGACAGGTTCGGGAAATGACAATGAGCAGTTCTTC. The chain is built from TRBV7-9 and TRBJ2-1; TRBD1 matches at 8 bases. Trimming at V came to 6 bases and at J to 5 bases, leaving 15 bases not matched to a gene. CDR3 size: 17 residues. The V gene's germline CDR1 is SEHNR and CDR2 FQNEAQ (reference sequence).

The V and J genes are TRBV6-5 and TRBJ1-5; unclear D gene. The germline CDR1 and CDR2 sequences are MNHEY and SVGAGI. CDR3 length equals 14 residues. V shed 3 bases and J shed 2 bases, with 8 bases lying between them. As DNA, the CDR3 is TGTGCCAGCAGTTATCGGCGTGGCAATCAGCCCCAGCATTTT. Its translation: CASSYRRGNQPQHF.

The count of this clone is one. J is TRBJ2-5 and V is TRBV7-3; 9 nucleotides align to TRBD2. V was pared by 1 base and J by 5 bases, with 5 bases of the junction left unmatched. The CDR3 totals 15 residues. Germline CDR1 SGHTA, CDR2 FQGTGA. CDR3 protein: CASSLSGLAGETQYF. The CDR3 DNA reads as TGTGCCAGCAGCTTAAGCGGGCTAGCGGGGGAGACCCAGTACTTC.

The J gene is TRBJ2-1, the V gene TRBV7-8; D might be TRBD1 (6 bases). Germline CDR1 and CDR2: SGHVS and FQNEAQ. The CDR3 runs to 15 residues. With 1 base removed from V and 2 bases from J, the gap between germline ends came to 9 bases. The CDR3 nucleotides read TGTGCCAGCAGCTTAGAGGCAGGGGCCTACAATGAGCAGTTCTTC. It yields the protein CASSLEAGAYNEQFF.

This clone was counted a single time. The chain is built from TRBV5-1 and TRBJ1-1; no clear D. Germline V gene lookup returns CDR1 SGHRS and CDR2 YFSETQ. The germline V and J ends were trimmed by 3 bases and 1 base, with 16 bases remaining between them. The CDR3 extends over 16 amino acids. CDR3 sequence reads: CASSSGPSLRNTEAFF. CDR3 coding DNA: TGCGCCAGCAGCTCCGGACCATCTCTCCGGAACACTGAAGCTTTCTTT.